This TCR beta chain was identified during a study of cytomegalovirus exposure and HLA in healthy donors listed by TCRdb under 2017. Regarding the study in general: According to an earlier analysis of a few hundred of the donors, about 190 million T cells yielded roughly 100 million unique TCR beta sequences and less than 300 Gb of sequence data. To decide whether each TCR beta V gene segment behaved as functional or pseudogenic, an earlier analysis of some 600 of the donors relied on high-throughput TCR beta sequencing. Four to six DR-DQ haplotypes were handled as single units for association and clustering, since linkage in the cohort was strong. Donor age, sex, ethnicity and CMV serostatus were collected together with the repertoire data. To predict cytomegalovirus infection status, the study brought together high-throughput TCR immunosequencing, statistical association of individual TCRs with disease status, and machine learning. The number of donors typed differed by locus, with about 629-630 for A, B, C, DRB1 and DQB1, around 560 for DQA1, nearly 610 for DPA1, and approximately 470 for DPB1. The study was designed to test whether signatures of past pathogen exposure could be identified by cataloging public T cell receptors. A later analysis re-examined previously published TCR beta repertoires from about 670 donors and added high-resolution HLA genotyping to investigate patterns of TCR occurrence. In addition to the first cohort of around 670 subjects, a separate validation cohort of over 90 different subjects was used. The study used immunosequencing to profile the T cell repertoires of 666 subjects and linked those repertoires to cytomegalovirus serostatus. Among about 400 genotyped donors of the cohort, an average of roughly 230,000 unique TCR beta nucleotide sequences was sequenced per donor, of which roughly 18% were non-productive. Rather than drawing on any new phenotypic data, the later analysis identified candidate immune exposures from TCR beta sequences and the way those sequences occurred across donors. An early release that covered some 640 HLA-typed donors contained 300 to 350 gigabases of sequencing data and 70 million to 100 million unique TCR sequences. All discovery cohort repertoires had been generated on a single sequencing platform. Both class I and class II loci were covered by HLA typing, at four-digit resolution. Genome-wide SNP genotypes for about 55% of the roughly 670 donors were used in a later genetic analysis, which treated that subset as a discovery cohort. Of the 350 to 450 genotyped donors, 65% to 90% fell in the genetic ancestry cluster associated with self-reported Caucasian donors. The study at large found these results: An association between a missense DCLRE1C variant and V-gene and J-gene trimming of TCR beta chains was found in a later genetic analysis and replicated in an independent cohort. Roughly uniform sequencing depth across donors was assumed in presence/absence analyses, although this assumption may not hold. Linkage disequilibrium might explain the correlated functional status among segregating V segments, but an unknown experimental factor could not be excluded. In a later analysis, most CMV-associated TCR beta chains were found to appear HLA-restricted, with HLA associations seemingly driven largely by CMV exposure. In an earlier analysis of some 550 of the donors, most TCR beta V segments were observed in productive rearrangements about 87% or about 30% of the time, broadly matching IMGT annotations. Because counts were too low, approximately 18 rarely observed V segments, including chromosome 9 orphons, were excluded from the earlier analysis of under 650 of the donors. According to a later analysis, TCR association rates differed among HLA loci, with DRB1 alleles showing the most associated TCRs and HLA-C alleles showing the fewest. HLA typing was unavailable for some donors at each locus, so association tests used only the typed subset. A further reported finding was that TCR beta sequences accurately predicted the HLA-A and HLA-B alleles for most subjects in the first cohort. In a later genetic analysis, fewer N-insertions in productive TCRs were reported among donors in an Asian-associated ancestry cluster than the roughly 700-donor mean. In a later analysis, HLA-associated TCR beta chains were found to be more clonally expanded and to have lower generation probabilities than equally common non-associated chains. At a false discovery rate of 0.05, a later analysis linked some 17,000 TCR beta sequences to specific HLA alleles. In the study, around 150 TCR beta chains were listed as associated with cytomegalovirus. Across donors, most TCR sequences were observed very rarely, whereas some public TCRs were present in many individuals. It was suggested by the authors that the approach could potentially be generalized to other disease states and immunological phenotypes. A cluster of highly shared sequence variants was judged likely to represent a technical artifact of the sequencing pipeline. The classifier was reported to diagnose cytomegalovirus status with high specificity and sensitivity in both the original and validation cohorts. In this cohort, only TCR beta chains were sequenced, and detectable features were limited by the absence of alpha or paired-chain data. CMV serostatus was the only immune exposure information available for the cohort. Assigning TCR associations to individual alleles was difficult when HLA alleles, especially DR and DQ, strongly co-occurred. Several of the top co-occurrence clusters appeared to be linked to parvovirus B19, influenza, CMV and Epstein-Barr virus, according to a later analysis. In vitro tests confirmed that a few of the cytomegalovirus-associated TCR beta chains recognize cytomegalovirus antigens.

The cohort was made up of under 800 healthy bone marrow donors. All cohort members were sampled while nominally healthy, although unrecorded immune exposures were likely present. The donor was CMV seropositive and was included in the group of some 290 seropositive cohort members. Each donor provided a peripheral blood sample, and peripheral blood mononuclear cells were used for TCR beta sequencing. Genomic DNA was extracted from the blood cell samples with the Qiagen DNeasy Blood Extraction Kit. Regarding this clone: Its binding antigen is unknown. Base qualities are missing; no much larger clone stands one base away.

The library was made by the immunoSEQ multiplex PCR assay. A mixture of 60 forward primers for TCR Vbeta segments and 13 reverse primers for TCR Jbeta segments was used in the multiplex PCR. The CDR3 region of rearranged TCR beta genes was amplified from genomic DNA by a multiplex PCR assay. The amplified TCR beta libraries were sequenced on the Illumina HiSeq System as 87-base-pair reads. For the original study's pipeline: A later analysis tallied around 80 million unique TCR beta chains across the 600 to 700 repertoires, and approximately 12 million of those chains were shared by two or more donors. To remove PCR and sequencing errors, raw reads were error-corrected and collapsed into unique sequences using a nearest-neighbor algorithm that merged closely related sequences. CDR3 sequences were aligned to IMGT reference sequences to assign V, D and J gene segments. For a sequence to be retained, at least a six-nucleotide match to both a V gene segment and a J gene segment was required. Rearrangements were called productive when the CDR3 lacked stop codons and stayed in frame with V and J; all others were non-productive. Following IMGT convention, CDR3 was defined as the stretch from the second conserved V-encoded cysteine to the conserved J-encoded phenylalanine. Sequences without an unambiguous match to a single V gene segment were excluded from the earlier analysis of 450 to 750 of the donors. In an earlier analysis of around 600 of the donors, V segments were called functional above 56.7% productive rearrangements and were called segregating when the between-donor standard deviation exceeded 5%. A statistical classification framework was built for diagnosing cytomegalovirus status from the catalog of TCR beta chain sequences. In a later analysis, V and J genes were assigned by comparing TCR nucleotide sequences against IMGT/GENE-DB human TR gene sequences. The TCRdist pipeline was used in a later analysis to assign CDR3 sequences and most-parsimonious VDJ recombination scenarios. In a later analysis, every TCR beta chain was defined by the combination of its CDR3 amino acid sequence and its V-gene family, and reads without a unique V-gene family were dropped. As a way to deal with suspected cross-contamination and a sequencing artifact, a later analysis dropped roughly 600 nucleotide sequences that were highly shared and had low generation probability. In a later analysis, a clonal expansion index for each public chain was calculated from normalized within-repertoire ranks of inferred template counts. In a later analysis, generation probabilities were computed with a VDJ recombination model fitted to out-of-frame rearrangements, and the resulting probabilities were checked against IGoR. Hypergeometric tests were used in a later analysis to score TCR-TCR, TCR-HLA and TCR-CMV co-occurrence, with a repertoire-size bias correction applied to the TCR pairs. False discovery rates were estimated in a later analysis by permuting HLA or CMV assignments 20 times. A later analysis grouped co-occurring TCRs with DBSCAN, adding TCRdist sequence similarity when clustering within HLA-allele-positive subsets. Co-occurrence clustering excluded repertoires with fewer than 30,000 or more than 120,000 public chains, plus five with anomalous nucleotide sharing. Imported from immuneACCESS, the table was reduced by TCRdb to in-frame sequences with V and J called. These copies leave out some clones; in studies compared against another copy, an unresolved V gene accounts for under half, and the cause of the remainder is not known. The V and J calls and clone size are taken from that table; D and trimming were inferred from the DNA. The sample table records about 200,000 clones; roughly four fifths of these occur just once. Approximately 2% of the sample is in the top ten clones.

The sequenced sample was PBMCs. The sequence came from a woman aged 25 to 45 in good health and CMV-seropositive.

The nucleotide sequence is TGTGCCAGCAGTGCCACAGGGGGCGCGGAGACCCAGTACTTC. This translates into CASSATGGAETQYF. Recombination connected TRBV6-4 to TRBJ2-5; a stretch of 9 junction bases matches TRBD1. According to the germline V gene, CDR1 reads MRHNA and CDR2 reads SNTAGT. The CDR3, from cysteine to phenylalanine, totals 14 residues. Just the 42-base CDR3 DNA is kept, in frame starting at base 1. Trimming leaves V shorter by 4 bases and J shorter by 5 bases, with the junction holding 5 bases beyond the gene matches.